The next 32 T cell receptor beta chains were all read from a single sample in a study of T cell repertoires in cytomegalovirus infection. TCRdb ran MiXCR on the reads and lists one entry per CDR3 protein. The sample lists about 230,000 distinct CDR3 sequences; over 20% were seen once. The sample was CD8+ T cells from PBMCs. These receptor sequences come from a human donor in good health (CMV status not recorded). Some clones in this sample may be carry-over from other donors' samples.

This clonotype was observed at least ten times. The J gene is TRBJ2-7, the V gene TRBV7-8; no reliable D call. Germline-derived CDR1 and CDR2 are SGHVS and FQNEAQ. The CDR3 has 12 residues. V lost 4 bases and J lost 7, with 11 bases in between. CDR3 coding DNA: TGTGCCAGCAGCTCCGGTTCTGGGGAGCAGTACTTC. This sequence encodes CASSSGSGEQYF.

This sequence joins TRBV20-1 and TRBJ1-1; TRBD1 might be the D (6 bases). The germline V gene encodes CDR1 DFQATT and CDR2 SNEGSKA (reference sequence). Trimming shortened V by 0 bases and J by 3 bases, and 17 bases separated the two germline ends. CDR3 length: 16 amino acids. The CDR3 reads CSARDHVRGSDTEAFF. CDR3 in DNA: TGCAGTGCTAGAGATCATGTCAGGGGCTCGGACACTGAAGCTTTCTTT.

The rearrangement joins TRBV25-1 to TRBJ1-2, with D unclear. V lost 7 bases to trimming and J lost 2 bases, with 20 bases between them. The CDR3 spans 16 residues. Germline V gene data show CDR1 as MGHDK and CDR2 as SYGVNS. CDR3 sequence (DNA): TGTGCCAGCACCGATCCGACGGATGGAGGGAACTATGGCTACACCTTC. It translates to CASTDPTDGGNYGYTF.

This clonotype has more than one count but fewer than ten. The J gene is TRBJ2-1, the V gene TRBV28; tentatively, D is TRBD2 (6 bases). This CDR3 is 14 amino acids long. Germline values: CDR1 MDHEN, CDR2 SYDVKM. Trimming left V 7 bases short and J 12 bases short, with 22 bases between. The DNA for the CDR3 is TGTGCCAGCATCGCCGTGATTCGGGAGTCGCGGCAGTTCTTC. Translation gives CASIAVIRESRQFF.

This clonotype was detected ten times or more. The V and J genes are TRBV7-2 and TRBJ2-7, with 7 bases fitting TRBD2. J lost 2 bases, V lost 11 bases, and 9 bases had no gene match. The V gene's germline CDR1 is SGHTA and CDR2 FQGNSA. The CDR3 runs 13 residues. The CDR3 protein is CACTRAGAYEQYF. CDR3 coding DNA: TGTGCCTGCACCCGGGCGGGGGCCTACGAGCAGTACTTC.

The V gene is TRBV20-1, the J gene TRBJ2-1; 8 nucleotides agree with TRBD1. The CDR3 totals 13 residues. CDR1 and CDR2 (germline): DFQATT, SNEGSKA (reference sequence). The trim removed 6 bases at V and 6 bases at J, leaving 7 bases unmatched. The CDR3 loop reads CSARQGIFNEQFF. CDR3 DNA sequence: TGCAGTGCGCGACAGGGGATCTTCAATGAGCAGTTCTTC.

The chain employs TRBV29-1 and TRBJ2-1, with no clear D. CDR1 SQVTM and CDR2 ANQGSEA come from the germline V gene. CDR3 length equals 14 residues. The V and J ends lost 6 bases and 5 bases respectively, with 17 bases between them. The DNA for the CDR3 is TGCAGCGTATATTGGGTAACGAACAACAATGAGCAGTTCTTC. Amino acid sequence: CSVYWVTNNNEQFF.

This clonotype was detected only a few times. The chain couples TRBV7-3 to TRBJ2-1; 10 bases match TRBD2. V lost 4 bases and J lost 10; bases outside the gene matches: 4. From germline, CDR1 is SGHTA and CDR2 FQGTGA. CDR3 length: 13 amino acids. The CDR3: CASSSGLAEEQFF. The DNA for the CDR3 is TGTGCCAGCAGCTCCGGACTAGCGGAAGAGCAGTTCTTC.

The V gene is TRBV5-6, the J gene TRBJ2-1, with a possible D match to TRBD2 (5 bases). There are 13 residues in the CDR3. Looked up from germline, CDR1 is SGHDT and CDR2 is YYEEEE. Trimming took off 0 bases at V and 9 bases at J, with 10 bases between the two ends. Here the CDR3 reads CASSLVAGSEQFF. The DNA for the CDR3 is TGTGCCAGCAGCTTGGTTGCTGGGAGTGAGCAGTTCTTC. The complete variable domain, with remaining parts taken from reference TRBV5-6 and TRBJ2-1, reads DAGVTQSPTHLIKTRGQQVTLRCSPKSGHDTVSWYQQALGQGPQFIFQYYEEEERQRGNFPDRFSGHQFPNYSSELNVNALLLGDSALYLCASSLVAGSEQFFGPGTRLTVL.

DNA of the CDR3: TGTGCCAGTATGATAGTAGGGGAGCTGTTTTTT. Amino acids: CASMIVGELFF. The genes are TRBV19 and TRBJ2-2; D remains ambiguous. The germline gives CDR1 LNHDA, CDR2 SQIVND (reference sequence). The CDR3 has 11 residues. Trimming left V 7 bases short and J 8 bases short, with 8 bases between.

This chain connects TRBV6-5 to TRBJ1-6; the D is unclear. The CDR3 is made up of 16 amino acids. V shed 6 bases and J shed 3 bases, with 15 bases lying between them. CDR1 MNHEY and CDR2 SVGAGI come from the germline V gene. CDR3 coding DNA: TGTGCCAGCAGCTCCGACCTGGATTACTATAATTCACCCCTCCACTTT. Translated: CASSSDLDYYNSPLHF.

The chain recombines TRBV7-3 with TRBJ2-1, with D tentatively TRBD2 (6 bases). With 1 base removed from V and 10 bases from J, the gap between germline ends came to 11 bases. The germline V gene encodes CDR1 SGHTA and CDR2 FQGTGA. The CDR3 totals 13 residues. This chain's CDR3 is CASSLNPDYEQFF. The CDR3 DNA follows: TGTGCCAGCAGCTTAAACCCGGACTACGAGCAGTTCTTC. The entire variable domain, with the rest obtained from reference TRBV7-3 and TRBJ2-1, is as follows: GAGVSQTPSNKVTEKGKYVELRCDPISGHTALYWYRQSLGQGPEFLIYFQGTGAADDSGLPNDRFFAVRPEGSVSTLKIQRTERGDSAVYLCASSLNPDYEQFFGPGTRLTVL.

This clonotype was observed a few times. V usage is TRBV19 and J usage is TRBJ1-1, with 10 bases identical to TRBD1. V was clipped by 5 bases and J by 4 bases; unmatched bases: 10. This CDR3 is 16 amino acids long. Germline V gives CDR1 LNHDA, CDR2 SQIVND (reference sequence). CDR3 nucleotides: TGTGCCAGTAGTGACCGGGACAGGGGTGTTGGCACTGAAGCTTTCTTT. Its translation is CASSDRDRGVGTEAFF. Filled out from reference TRBV19 and TRBJ1-1, the complete variable domain reads DGGITQSPKYLFRKEGQNVTLSCEQNLNHDAMYWYRQDPGQGLRLIYYSQIVNDFQKGDIAEGYSVSREKKESFPLTVTSAQKNPTAFYLCASSDRDRGVGTEAFFGQGTRLTVV.

This clonotype was picked up many times. V and J are TRBV7-6 and TRBJ2-7, with TRBD2 identical over 7 bases. This CDR3 has 15 amino acids. V shed 2 bases, J shed 3 bases, and the junction held 7 bases outside the gene matches. Germline V lookup: CDR1 SGHVS, CDR2 FNYEAQ. CDR3 DNA sequence: TGTGCCAGCAGCTTATTCATCCGGGACTACTACGAGCAGTACTTC. It translates to CASSLFIRDYYEQYF.

This clonotype came up many times. This chain joins TRBV11-2 and TRBJ2-3; D is unclear. CDR3 size: 14 residues. Germline V gives CDR1 SGHAT, CDR2 FQNNGV. Trimming pared 3 bases from V and 2 bases from J, leaving 9 bases between. CDR3 amino acids: CASSLGPFTDTQYF. CDR3 sequence (DNA): TGTGCCAGCAGCTTGGGCCCCTTCACAGATACGCAGTATTTT.

This rearrangement joins TRBV7-9 to TRBJ2-5, with 7 bases matching TRBD1. Trimming removed 5 bases from V and 5 bases from J; junction bases left unmatched: 14. The CDR3 contains 16 residues. Germline CDR1 SEHNR, CDR2 FQNEAQ (reference sequence). The CDR3 coding sequence is TGTGCCAGCAGCCAAGCCGGACAGGCTCCTAGGGAGACCCAGTACTTC. This codes for CASSQAGQAPRETQYF.

By share of the sample, this clonotype is medium-sized (0.01 to 0.1%). The chain is built from TRBV7-8 and TRBJ2-7, with 12 positions matching TRBD1. V trimming: 4 bases; J trimming: 3 bases; junction bases outside the gene matches: 4. Germline V gene lookup returns CDR1 SGHVS and CDR2 FQNEAQ. The CDR3 has 15 amino acids. The CDR3 spells CASSSGTGGFYEQYF. The CDR3 DNA sequence: TGTGCCAGCAGCTCGGGGACAGGGGGCTTCTACGAGCAGTACTTC.

This clonotype was picked up many times. The chain has TRBV27 and TRBJ1-1; unclear D gene. The CDR3 sequence is 14 residues long. Germline V gene lookup returns CDR1 MNHEY and CDR2 SMNVEV (reference sequence). V dropped 4 bases and J dropped 1 base, with 10 bases sitting between them. The CDR3 reads CASSSQNPNTEAFF. As DNA, the CDR3 is TGTGCCAGCAGTTCGCAGAACCCGAACACTGAAGCTTTCTTT.

This clonotype was detected only a few times. The chain joins TRBV7-9 to TRBJ2-3, with D unclear. This CDR3 comprises 14 residues. The V gene lost 5 bases and the J gene lost 8 bases, with 17 bases spanning the gap. Germline CDR1 and CDR2: SEHNR and FQNEAQ (reference sequence). The CDR3 region is CASSQAYFTTTQYF. The DNA for the CDR3 is TGTGCCAGCAGCCAGGCCTACTTCACCACTACGCAGTATTTT.

To note about this clonotype: One base away lies a much larger clone, so this may be a sequencing read error. The gene calls are TRBV10-3 and TRBJ2-1; 9 bases fit TRBD2. This CDR3 comprises 13 residues. The germline CDR1 and CDR2 sequences are ENHRY and SYGVKD. V shed 11 bases and J 5 bases; nucleotides not matched to a gene: 7. CDR3 in DNA: TGTGCCGCCGTAGCGGGGGTCAACAATGAGCAGTTCTTC. As protein: CAAVAGVNNEQFF.

The sample holds many counts of this clonotype. The chain couples TRBV6-5 to TRBJ2-2, with D possibly matching TRBD2 (7 bases). The CDR3 covers 16 residues. V lost 5 bases and J lost 1, with 14 bases in between. CDR1 and CDR2 (germline): MNHEY, SVGAGI. The CDR3 DNA reads as TGTGCCAGCAGTCTCGGGCGGGGGCGGAACACCGGGGAGCTGTTTTTT. Encoded protein: CASSLGRGRNTGELFF.

The sample holds a few counts of this clonotype. The gene calls are TRBV7-9 and TRBJ2-1; either TRBD1 or TRBD2 may supply D (5 bases each). The CDR3 runs 16 residues. V shed 4 bases and J shed 2 bases, with 15 bases lying between them. From germline, CDR1 is SEHNR and CDR2 FQNEAQ (reference sequence). CDR3 residues: CASSSGSGKAYNEQFF. The CDR3 bases are TGTGCCAGCAGCTCAGGGTCGGGGAAGGCCTACAATGAGCAGTTCTTC.

This chain joins TRBV20-1 and TRBJ2-5; D is possibly TRBD1 (6 bases). Germline assignment: CDR1 DFQATT and CDR2 SNEGSKA (reference sequence). CDR3 length equals 13 residues. V gave up 2 bases and J gave up 1 base, with 8 bases separating them. The CDR3 spells CSARWGLQETQYF. CDR3 bases: TGCAGTGCTAGATGGGGGCTCCAAGAGACCCAGTACTTC.

In this sample, this clonotype turned up many times. The rearrangement links TRBV12-3 or TRBV12-4 to TRBJ2-2; perhaps TRBD1 as D (5 bases). V shed 3 bases and J shed 5 bases, with 10 bases lying between them. The CDR3 spans 14 residues. CDR3 sequence (DNA): TGTGCCAGCAGTTTTGGGGCCAGGACCGGGGAGCTGTTTTTT. It translates to CASSFGARTGELFF.

This clonotype was seen once. Possible read error: a much larger clone is one base away. Since the CDR3 does not end with the conserved phenylalanine or tryptophan, this likely comes from a read error. The V and J genes are TRBV12-3 or TRBV12-4 and TRBJ1-1; D gene unclear. The CDR3 has 12 residues. V gave up 6 bases and J gave up 6 bases, with 11 bases separating them. The CDR3 region has the DNA TGTGCCAGCAGGCTGGCTAGGGCTGAAGCTTTCATT. Encoded protein: CASRLARAEAFI.

This chain joins TRBV6-8 and TRBJ1-1, with 7 bases lining up with TRBD1. V lost 5 bases and J lost 2; bases outside the gene matches: 5. Per germline, CDR1 MNHGY and CDR2 SAAAGT. The CDR3 spans 14 residues. CDR3 region: CASSMDRPNTEAFF. In DNA, the CDR3 is TGTGCCAGCAGTATGGACAGGCCAAACACTGAAGCTTTCTTT.

V and J are TRBV15 and TRBJ1-2; 10 bases map to TRBD1. The CDR3 extends over 15 amino acids. The V segment lost 3 bases and the J segment 8 bases; nucleotides outside the gene matches: 9. The V gene's germline CDR1 is LNHNV and CDR2 YYDKDF (reference sequence). The CDR3 nucleotides are TGTGCCACCAGCAGCCTGAGACAGGGGGCGGAGGGCTACACCTTC. This sequence encodes CATSSLRQGAEGYTF.

This clonotype was seen ten or more times. The chain uses TRBV7-6 and TRBJ2-1, with D perhaps TRBD1 (6 bases). The CDR3 sequence is 15 residues long. The germline V and J ends were trimmed by 1 base and 9 bases, with 16 bases remaining between them. Germline V gives CDR1 SGHVS, CDR2 FNYEAQ. CDR3 residues: CASSLGLAVDSEQFF. The DNA of the CDR3 is TGTGCCAGCAGCTTAGGTCTGGCCGTGGACAGTGAGCAGTTCTTC.

This clonotype was observed a handful of times. The chain recombines TRBV7-9 with TRBJ1-5; 10 bases fit TRBD1. Germline lookup yields CDR1 SEHNR and CDR2 FQNEAQ (reference sequence). Trimming at V came to 5 bases and at J to 2 bases, leaving 6 bases not matched to a gene. The CDR3 has 16 residues. CDR3 region: CASSTTGTGGNQPQHF. CDR3 nucleotide sequence: TGTGCCAGCAGCACCACCGGGACAGGGGGCAATCAGCCCCAGCATTTT.

CDR3 loop: CASSVGLGSYNEQFF. The CDR3 coding sequence is TGTGCCAGCAGTGTCGGACTAGGGAGTTACAATGAGCAGTTCTTC. This chain uses TRBV28 with TRBJ2-1; 7 nucleotides agree with TRBD2. J gave up 4 bases and V 5 bases, and 8 bases lay outside the gene matches. CDR3 length: 15 residues. Germline loops: CDR1 MDHEN, CDR2 SYDVKM.

This clonotype was seen ten or more times. The gene calls are TRBV28 and TRBJ2-5; D not resolved. Germline CDR1 MDHEN, CDR2 SYDVKM. V was clipped by 4 bases and J by 5 bases, with 20 bases between them. CDR3 length: 16 residues. Here the CDR3 reads CASSWPRGAPLETQYF. DNA of the CDR3: TGTGCCAGCAGTTGGCCTAGAGGTGCCCCGCTTGAGACCCAGTACTTC.

This clonotype has a handful of counts. This chain links TRBV20-1 with TRBJ2-1; D is possibly TRBD2 (6 bases). The CDR3 totals 18 residues. Trimming stripped 3 bases from V and 0 bases from J, with 21 bases between. The germline V gene has CDR1 DFQATT and CDR2 SNEGSKA (reference sequence). CDR3 DNA sequence: TGCAGTGCTAGTAGCCTGACGGAGGAGGGCCTCTCCTACAATGAGCAGTTCTTC. Its translation: CSASSLTEEGLSYNEQFF.